The clone carrying this TCR beta chain was seen at least ten times. Its specificity is not known. This sample was taken from a study of blood T cells in healthy people across ages. Regarding the study as a whole: Roughly linear age-related decline in beta diversity appeared, significant by age 40.

A second about 7 to 11 cycle PCR used barcoded and J-beta primers. TCRdb analysed the 5' RACE reads with MiXCR anew, one entry per CDR3 protein. Of approximately 1.5 million distinct CDR3 sequences in the sample, approximately 32% are singletons; the top ten hold 11%. The receptor was isolated from a woman aged 25-40 years in good health. Material for sequencing was blood.

The CDR3 region is CSVPGQGYDEQYF. The CDR3 nucleotides read TGCAGCGTTCCGGGACAGGGATATGACGAGCAGTACTTC. This chain connects TRBV29-1 to TRBJ2-7; 9 nucleotides agree with TRBD1. Germline trimming cut 5 bases from V and 5 bases from J; bases unmatched to any gene: 7. This CDR3 comprises 13 residues. CDR1 SQVTM and CDR2 ANQGSEA come from the germline V gene.